The 14 T cell receptor beta chains in this list originate from one sample, sequenced in a study of tumor-infiltrating lymphocytes in localized non-small cell lung cancer. Data came from immunoSEQ multiplex PCR; TCRdb stores just in-frame clones and leaves some out. This sample has about 15,000 clones, with roughly 72% found just once. Sequencing was performed on lung tumor tissue. These receptors were taken from a human donor with non-small cell lung cancer.

The chain carries TRBV6-6 and TRBJ1-4, with 7 bases identical to TRBD1. The CDR3 consists of 15 residues. V gave up 5 bases and J gave up 8 bases; unmatched junction bases: 11. CDR1 and CDR2 (germline): MNHNY, SVGAGI (reference sequence). The chain's CDR3 is CASSPNRGIGEKLFF. The DNA for the CDR3 is TGTGCCAGCAGTCCAAACAGGGGAATCGGGGAAAAACTGTTTTTT.

The J gene is TRBJ2-3, the V gene TRBV28; TRBD2 aligns across 7 bases. Trimming took 5 bases from V and 2 from J; bases not matched to a gene: 13. CDR3 length: 17 residues. Germline CDR1 and CDR2: MDHEN and SYDVKM. The CDR3 here is CASSAFKGGLNTDTQYF. The CDR3 DNA follows: TGTGCCAGCAGTGCTTTTAAGGGAGGGCTGAACACAGATACGCAGTATTTT. Supplemented by reference TRBV28 and TRBJ2-3, the full variable domain reads DVKVTQSSRYLVKRTGEKVFLECVQDMDHENMFWYRQDPGLGLRLIYFSYDVKMKEKGDIPEGYSVSREKKERFSLILESASTNQTSMYLCASSAFKGGLNTDTQYFGPGTRLTVL.

This clone was counted between two and nine times. The V and J genes are TRBV27 and TRBJ2-5, with D possibly matching TRBD1 (5 bases). V lost 2 bases and J lost 2, with 15 bases in between. The CDR3 runs 16 residues. CDR1 and CDR2 from the germline V gene are MNHEY and SMNVEV (reference sequence). CDR3 DNA sequence: TGTGCCAGCAGTTTAAGTGCAGGGCTGTTACAAGAGACCCAGTACTTC. It yields the protein CASSLSAGLLQETQYF.

This clone was picked up a small number of times. CDR3 sequence: CASSPTSGNYNEQFF. The CDR3 DNA reads TGTGCCAGCAGCCCGACTAGCGGTAATTACAATGAGCAGTTCTTC. The genes are TRBV5-5 and TRBJ2-1; the match to TRBD2 covers 9 bases. V gave up 4 bases and J gave up 4 bases; unmatched junction bases: 6. The CDR3 is 15 residues long. Germline CDR1 and CDR2: SGHKS and YYEKEE (reference sequence). The full variable domain, its missing parts supplied by reference TRBV5-5 and TRBJ2-1, is DAGVTQSPTHLIKTRGQQVTLRCSPISGHKSVSWYQQVLGQGPQFIFQYYEKEERGRGNFPDRFSARQFPNYSSELNVNALLLGDSALYLCASSPTSGNYNEQFFGPGTRLTVL.

V is TRBV11-2 and J is TRBJ2-5; possibly TRBD1 for D (6 bases). This CDR3 contains 14 residues. Germline V gene data show CDR1 as SGHAT and CDR2 as FQNNGV. The V end was cut by 0 bases, the J end by 5 bases, with 10 bases between. This CDR3 reads CASSLDRGRETQYF. CDR3 bases: TGTGCCAGCAGCTTAGACAGGGGTCGGGAGACCCAGTACTTC.

The J gene is TRBJ1-4, the V gene TRBV6-1, with 7 bases lining up with TRBD1. Unmatched junction bases numbered 0, after V lost 1 base and J lost 4 bases. Germline values: CDR1 MNHNS, CDR2 SASEGT. The CDR3 runs 14 residues. This chain's CDR3 is CASSEGQGNEKLFF. CDR3 coding DNA: TGTGCCAGCAGTGAAGGACAGGGTAATGAAAAACTGTTTTTT.

The V call is TRBV27, the J call TRBJ2-4; 9 nucleotides match TRBD1. The CDR3 runs 15 residues. J gave up 9 bases and V 9 bases, and 15 bases lay outside the gene matches. Germline loops: CDR1 MNHEY, CDR2 SMNVEV (reference sequence). The CDR3, as DNA: TGTGCCAGTGGGCCGGGACAGGGAAATTTCGGCATTCAGTACTTC. Translating it yields CASGPGQGNFGIQYF.

A few counts support this clone. This rearrangement joins TRBV18 to TRBJ2-5; 7 bases match TRBD1. This CDR3 contains 17 residues. Looked up from germline, CDR1 is KGHSH and CDR2 is LQKENI. Trimming at V came to 4 bases and at J to 1 base, leaving 12 bases not matched to a gene. This CDR3 is CASSRRTGPNAQETQYF. CDR3 nucleotide sequence: TGTGCCAGCTCACGAAGGACAGGCCCTAACGCCCAAGAGACCCAGTACTTC.

In regard to this clone: Other DNA variants within this sample encode the same CDR3. The gene calls are TRBV18 and TRBJ2-7; D remains ambiguous. CDR1 KGHSH and CDR2 LQKENI come from the germline V gene. Trimming took 0 bases from V and 3 from J, leaving 9 bases between them. This CDR3 comprises 14 residues. In DNA, the CDR3 is TGTGCCAGCTCACCACCCTCCGTCAGCTACGAGCAGTACTTC. Protein sequence: CASSPPSVSYEQYF.

The gene calls are TRBV4-2 and TRBJ2-4; 13 nucleotides align to TRBD2. The CDR3 is made up of 22 amino acids. Losses at the gene ends were 0 bases for V and 0 bases for J; bases not matched to a gene: 14. Germline CDR1 LGHNA, CDR2 YNFKEQ. The CDR3 coding sequence is TGTGCCAGCAGCCAAGAACCCTTTTCCGGGACTAGCGGGATACTAGCCAAAAACATTCAGTACTTC. This translates into CASSQEPFSGTSGILAKNIQYF.

CDR3: CSVRRENNEQFF. The CDR3 DNA reads as TGCAGCGTTCGCCGGGAGAATAATGAGCAGTTCTTC. V is TRBV29-1 and J is TRBJ2-1; D may be TRBD2 (6 bases). From germline, CDR1 is SQVTM and CDR2 ANQGSEA. V was cut by 5 bases and J by 7 bases, with 12 bases left in between. There are 12 residues in the CDR3.

V and J are TRBV19 and TRBJ1-5, with D possibly TRBD1 on 6 matching bases. The CDR3 is 17 amino acids. V dropped 7 bases and J dropped 0 bases, with 19 bases sitting between them. The germline V gene has CDR1 LNHDA and CDR2 SQIVND (reference sequence). The CDR3 bases are TGTGCCAGTAAACCTTCTAAAGCAGGGGATAGCAATCAGCCCCAGCATTTT. Protein: CASKPSKAGDSNQPQHF.

This chain links TRBV5-1 with TRBJ2-5, with D perhaps TRBD2 (5 bases). The CDR3 runs 13 residues. CDR1 and CDR2 (germline): SGHRS, YFSETQ. Trimming shortened V by 4 bases and J by 5 bases, and 12 bases separated the two germline ends. In DNA, the CDR3 is TGCGCCAGCAGCCCCGGGTCGGGGGAGACCCAGTACTTC. Amino acid sequence: CASSPGSGETQYF.

The chain employs TRBV6-6 and TRBJ1-5; D is possibly TRBD1 (5 bases). Germline values: CDR1 MNHNY, CDR2 SVGAGI (reference sequence). CDR3 length equals 14 residues. V was pared by 5 bases and J by 2 bases, with 10 bases between. The CDR3 sequence: CASSPARGNQPQHF. As DNA, the CDR3 is TGTGCCAGCAGTCCCGCCAGGGGCAATCAGCCCCAGCATTTT.